Listed below are T cell receptor beta chains from one sample, sequenced in a study of T cell responses to AZD1222 COVID-19 vaccine. The method was immunoSEQ multiplex PCR; TCRdb's version includes in-frame clones alone and lacks a portion of them. The table shows under 150,000 clones, with roughly nine tenths occurring only once. Here the sequenced sample was peripheral blood, taken 28 days after the second AZD1222 dose. The source is an adult who received the AZD1222 COVID-19 vaccine. CDR3s include the opening cysteine and the closing phenylalanine or tryptophan. D genes are given only for firm matches. Part of the rows lack a size; the others show once, few, many or a class for expanded clones.

j_gene: TRBJ2-1
v_gene: TRBV28
abundance: -
d_gene: TRBD1
CDR3aa: CASSLWAWRRDRGRNEQFF
CDR3nt: TGTGCCAGCAGTTTATGGGCTTGGCGGCGGGACAGGGGGCGGAATGAGCAGTTCTTC

j_gene: TRBJ1-3
v_gene: TRBV2
abundance: -
d_gene: -
CDR3aa: CASSVGFSSSGNTIYF
CDR3nt: TGTGCCAGCAGTGTTGGTTTCTCCTCCTCTGGAAACACCATATATTTT

j_gene: TRBJ2-3
v_gene: TRBV6-6
abundance: -
d_gene: TRBD2
CDR3aa: CASSYISSGGSDTQYF
CDR3nt: TGTGCCAGCAGTTACATCTCTAGCGGGGGGTCAGATACGCAGTATTTT

j_gene: TRBJ1-2
v_gene: TRBV28
abundance: -
d_gene: TRBD1
CDR3aa: CASSPPGTGVGYTF
CDR3nt: TGTGCCAGCAGTCCCCCCGGGACAGGGGTTGGCTACACCTTC

j_gene: TRBJ1-2
v_gene: TRBV19
abundance: -
d_gene: -
CDR3aa: CASSIRPGANYGYTF
CDR3nt: TGTGCCAGTAGTATTAGGCCGGGAGCTAACTATGGCTACACCTTC

j_gene: TRBJ2-1
v_gene: TRBV5-4
abundance: -
d_gene: -
CDR3aa: CASSTTGTYYNEQFF
CDR3nt: TGTGCCAGCAGTACTACCGGGACTTACTACAATGAGCAGTTCTTC

j_gene: TRBJ1-1
v_gene: TRBV27
abundance: many
d_gene: -
CDR3aa: CASSLRGSTEAFF
CDR3nt: TGTGCCAGCAGTTTAAGGGGATCCACTGAAGCTTTCTTT

j_gene: TRBJ1-2
v_gene: TRBV15
abundance: -
d_gene: -
CDR3aa: CATSRLQGTGGYTF
CDR3nt: TGTGCCACCAGCAGATTACAGGGTACTGGTGGCTACACCTTC

j_gene: TRBJ2-1
v_gene: TRBV7-2
abundance: -
d_gene: -
CDR3aa: CASSLREPFLEDEQFF
CDR3nt: TGTGCCAGCAGCTTGAGGGAGCCGTTTCTCGAAGATGAGCAGTTCTTC

j_gene: TRBJ2-3
v_gene: TRBV3-1/TRBV3-2
abundance: -
d_gene: TRBD2
CDR3aa: CASSIEGGADTQYF
CDR3nt: TGTGCCAGCAGTATCGAGGGAGGGGCAGATACGCAGTATTTT

j_gene: TRBJ2-3
v_gene: TRBV15
abundance: -
d_gene: -
CDR3aa: CATSSYRVTDTQYF
CDR3nt: TGTGCCACCAGCAGCTACAGGGTCACAGATACGCAGTATTTT

j_gene: TRBJ2-7
v_gene: TRBV5-1
abundance: -
d_gene: TRBD2
CDR3aa: CASSTGGGTSVIEQYF
CDR3nt: TGCGCCAGCAGCACCGGAGGCGGGACTAGCGTAATCGAGCAGTACTTC

j_gene: TRBJ2-3
v_gene: TRBV6-5
abundance: once
d_gene: -
CDR3aa: CASSYSGYLTDTQYF
CDR3nt: TGTGCCAGCAGTTACTCAGGGTATCTCACAGATACGCAGTATTTT

j_gene: TRBJ1-6
v_gene: TRBV9
abundance: once
d_gene: -
CDR3aa: CASGGSPLHF
CDR3nt: TGTGCCAGCGGTGGGTCACCCCTCCACTTT

j_gene: TRBJ1-1
v_gene: TRBV10-3
abundance: -
d_gene: -
CDR3aa: CAISSNSGPEAFF
CDR3nt: TGTGCCATCAGCAGTAACAGTGGGCCCGAAGCTTTCTTT

j_gene: TRBJ1-2
v_gene: TRBV19
abundance: -
d_gene: -
CDR3aa: CASMTGTRQSNYGYTF
CDR3nt: TGTGCCAGTATGACCGGGACGAGGCAATCTAACTATGGCTACACCTTC

j_gene: TRBJ2-3
v_gene: TRBV6-5
abundance: -
d_gene: TRBD2
CDR3aa: CASSIAGADTQYF
CDR3nt: TGTGCCAGCAGTATAGCGGGTGCAGATACGCAGTATTTT